This T cell receptor beta chain appears in the sequencing data of a study of T cells after yellow fever vaccination. Overall study context: SMART-Seq v4 Ultra Low Input prepared the low-cell-number fractions. Whole-study results and caveats: From the bulk population, abundant clonotypes could contaminate and appear within FACS-sorted repertoires. Some clonotypes were seen in both the CD4 and the CD8 compartments. These made up a small share and likely arose from convergent recombination.

In the case of this clonotype: Its antigen remains unknown.

Per the germline V gene, CDR1 is MNHEY and CDR2 is SVGEGT. V was clipped by 6 bases and J by 4 bases; unmatched bases: 10. The CDR3 sequence is 16 residues long. For TCR, cDNA came from 5'RACE template switching, which added a universal primer site and UMIs. TCRdb called the 5' RACE reads again in MiXCR, with one record for every CDR3 protein. The sample lists around 250,000 distinct CDR3 sequences; 6.5% to 8.5% were seen once. The sample here was CD4+ T cells sorted from PBMCs, taken 15 days after the yellow fever booster vaccination. The chain employs TRBV6-2 or TRBV6-3 and TRBJ2-2; TRBD2 aligns across 8 bases. The sequence came from a man aged 25 to 40 who received the YFV17D yellow fever vaccine. The CDR3 DNA sequence: TGTGCCAGCAGGAGAAGCGGGAGTCGGAGCACCGGGGAGCTGTTTTTT. Translating it yields CASRRSGSRSTGELFF.